This T cell receptor beta chain stems from a study of T cell responses to AZD1222 COVID-19 vaccine. Study-level information: Second-dose intervals of approximately 4 or approximately 12 weeks were pooled.

Study conclusions and caveats: Seropositivity was recorded at baseline in only a handful of AZD1222 recipients. Spike-specific TCR breadth and depth went up after people got two AZD1222 doses.

Germline loops: CDR1 LNHDA, CDR2 SQIVND (reference sequence). V gave up 6 bases and J gave up 0 bases, with 8 bases separating them. CDR3 size: 14 residues. Repertoires were generated with immunoSEQ multiplex PCR, while TCRdb's copy carries only in-frame clones and drops some. The sample yields 70,000 to 90,000 clones, roughly 90% seen once. To note about this clone: Its target is unknown.

The sequencing used peripheral blood, collected on day 0 of AZD1222 vaccination. The chain combines TRBV19 with TRBJ2-2; unclear D gene. The sequence was obtained from an adult in good health. The CDR3, as DNA: TGTGCCAGTAGCCCCTACGCGAACACCGGGGAGCTGTTTTTT. Residues: CASSPYANTGELFF.